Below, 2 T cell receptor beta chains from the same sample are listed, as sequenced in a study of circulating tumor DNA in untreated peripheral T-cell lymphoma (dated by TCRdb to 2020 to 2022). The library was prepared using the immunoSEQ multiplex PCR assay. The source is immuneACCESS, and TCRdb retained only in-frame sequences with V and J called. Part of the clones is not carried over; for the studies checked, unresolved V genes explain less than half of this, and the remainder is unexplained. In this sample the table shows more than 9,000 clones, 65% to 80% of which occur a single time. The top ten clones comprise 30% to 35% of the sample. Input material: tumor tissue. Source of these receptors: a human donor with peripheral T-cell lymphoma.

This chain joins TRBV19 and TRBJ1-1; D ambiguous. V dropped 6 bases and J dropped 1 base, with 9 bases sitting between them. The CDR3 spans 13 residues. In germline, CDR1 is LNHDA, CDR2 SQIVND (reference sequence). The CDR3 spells CASSLNPNTEAFF. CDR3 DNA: TGTGCCAGTAGCCTAAATCCGAACACTGAAGCTTTCTTT.

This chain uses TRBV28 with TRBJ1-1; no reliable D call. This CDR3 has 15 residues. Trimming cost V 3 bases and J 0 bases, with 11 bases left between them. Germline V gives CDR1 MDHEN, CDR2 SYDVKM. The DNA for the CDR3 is TGTGCCAGCAGTTTGACGGATACTCTGAACACTGAAGCTTTCTTT. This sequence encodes CASSLTDTLNTEAFF.